Below, one T cell receptor (beta chain) is given with its context. The antigen is undetermined. The data stem from a study of cytomegalovirus exposure and HLA in healthy donors. This table comes from immunoSEQ multiplex PCR, and its TCRdb copy is limited to in-frame clones, with some not included. The table lists 55,000 to 80,000 clones, approximately 95% of them singletons, with around 7% in the top ten. Germline V gene lookup returns CDR1 LNHNV and CDR2 YYDKDF (reference sequence). Deletions cut 1 base from V and 2 bases from J, with 11 bases between. The CDR3 runs to 15 residues. These donors were members of the approximately 110-subject validation cohort, a group separate from the approximately 680-subject first cohort. Study outcomes and limitations: The classifier was said to identify cytomegalovirus status with high specificity and sensitivity. According to a later analysis, TCR clusters from the first cohort tended to co-occur in the 100 to 150 validation repertoires. Among TCR beta chains, those listed as cytomegalovirus-associated numbered roughly 150.

The sample comprised PBMCs. J is TRBJ2-5 and V is TRBV15; D might be TRBD2 (7 bases). This sequence was found in a woman aged 18-29 years in good health and CMV-seropositive. CDR3 in DNA: TGTGCCACCAGCAGAGGGGAGGGGGAACAAGAGACCCAGTACTTC. It specifies CATSRGEGEQETQYF.